The 25 T cell receptor beta chains below come from one sample, sequenced in a study of blood T cell repertoires in COVID-19. The repertoire was sequenced with immunoSEQ multiplex PCR; TCRdb's copy has only in-frame clones and lacks some. The sample shows around 31,000 clones, about nine tenths of them seen only once. Specimen: peripheral blood. The origin of the receptors is a human donor with active COVID-19. The donor label of this sample is uncertain.

CDR3 protein: CAISGTDYGYTF. As DNA, the CDR3 is TGTGCCATCAGCGGGACAGACTATGGCTACACCTTC. V usage is TRBV10-3 and J usage is TRBJ1-2; the match to TRBD1 covers 7 bases. The germline CDR1 and CDR2 sequences are ENHRY and SYGVKD. The length of the CDR3 is 12 residues. Germline trimming cut 6 bases from V and 3 bases from J; bases unmatched to any gene: 1.

Here the CDR3 reads CATSDFNRGVRNTEAFF. For the CDR3, the DNA is TGTGCCACCAGTGATTTTAACAGGGGCGTACGGAACACTGAAGCTTTCTTT. The chain couples TRBV24-1 to TRBJ1-1, with 7 bases identical to TRBD1. Germline V CDR1 and CDR2: KGHDR, SFDVKD. This CDR3 contains 17 residues. The V gene end was trimmed by 1 base and the J gene end by 1 base; junction bases not matched to a gene: 8.

Here the CDR3 reads CASSPSPTEDTQYF. The CDR3 nucleotides are TGTGCCAGCAGCCCCAGCCCCACAGAAGATACGCAGTATTTT. The rearrangement joins TRBV6-5 to TRBJ2-3, with D hard to call. Germline V gene lookup returns CDR1 MNHEY and CDR2 SVGAGI. V gave up 6 bases and J gave up 5 bases, with 15 bases separating them. CDR3 length equals 14 residues.

In DNA form, the CDR3 reads TGCGCCAGCAGCCAAGTACGAGATTACCAAGAGACCCAGTACTTC. Its protein is CASSQVRDYQETQYF. The chain couples TRBV4-1 to TRBJ2-5; D unresolved. Germline lookup yields CDR1 MGHRA and CDR2 YSYEKL. The germline V and J ends were trimmed by 1 base and 0 bases, with 9 bases remaining between them. The CDR3 totals 15 residues.

The rearrangement uses TRBV5-1 and TRBJ2-5; D perhaps matches TRBD2 (7 bases). CDR1 is SGHRS and CDR2 is YFSETQ in the germline V gene. This CDR3 contains 16 residues. Deletions cut 0 bases from V and 5 bases from J, with 17 bases between. The CDR3 reads CASSLAASGGQETQYF. As DNA, the CDR3 is TGCGCCAGCAGCTTGGCGGCTAGCGGCGGACAGGAGACCCAGTACTTC.

The V call is TRBV2, the J call TRBJ1-2; tentatively, D is TRBD1 (6 bases). Germline V gene sequence: CDR1 SNHLY, CDR2 FYNNEI. CDR3 length equals 15 residues. The V and J ends lost 2 bases and 5 bases respectively, with 15 bases between them. CDR3: CASSERTATLYGYTF. The DNA of the CDR3 is TGTGCCAGCAGTGAACGGACAGCTACCTTATATGGCTACACCTTC.

The chain uses TRBV29-1 and TRBJ2-7; D is undetermined. This CDR3 has 11 amino acids. From germline, CDR1 is SQVTM and CDR2 ANQGSEA. The V end was cut by 4 bases, the J end by 3 bases, with 7 bases between. The CDR3 DNA reads TGCAGCGTTGGGCCGGGCTACGAGCAGTACTTC. This sequence encodes CSVGPGYEQYF.

The sample holds one count of this clone. The chain is built from TRBV5-5 and TRBJ1-1; no definite D call. The V end was cut by 4 bases, the J end by 4 bases, with 14 bases between. Germline V gene sequence: CDR1 SGHKS, CDR2 YYEKEE (reference sequence). The CDR3 is 14 amino acids. CDR3 in amino acids: CASSPRHGGTEAFF. CDR3 DNA sequence: TGTGCCAGCAGCCCCCGCCACGGCGGCACTGAAGCTTTCTTT.

The genes are TRBV27 and TRBJ2-2; 9 bases match TRBD2. The germline CDR1 and CDR2 sequences are MNHEY and SMNVEV (reference sequence). The V and J ends lost 8 bases and 1 base, in that order; junction bases with no gene match: 5. The CDR3 sequence is 15 residues long. The DNA for the CDR3 is TGTGCCAGCCGACGACTAGCGGTGAACACCGGGGAGCTGTTTTTT. Amino acids: CASRRLAVNTGELFF.

The chain links TRBV27 to TRBJ1-1; no clear D gene. Germline-derived CDR1 and CDR2 are MNHEY and SMNVEV (reference sequence). This CDR3 contains 14 residues. Trimming pared 2 bases from V and 6 bases from J, leaving 13 bases between. The DNA of the CDR3 is TGTGCCAGCAGTTTAGGAGGGAGTGGCGCTGAAGCTTTCTTT. Translation: CASSLGGSGAEAFF.

V gene TRBV14 combines with J gene TRBJ2-1; a weak D match, TRBD2 (6 bases). The CDR3 extends over 16 amino acids. CDR1 is SGHDN, CDR2 FVKESK, per germline. V gave up 4 bases and J gave up 2 bases, with 15 bases separating them. This chain's CDR3 is CASSLLGAGTYNEQFF. The CDR3 coding sequence is TGTGCCAGCAGCCTCCTCGGGGCGGGGACCTACAATGAGCAGTTCTTC.

This chain joins TRBV24-1 and TRBJ2-5; D may be TRBD2 (7 bases). The CDR3 is 14 amino acids. Germline V lookup: CDR1 KGHDR, CDR2 SFDVKD. Deletions cut 3 bases from V and 4 bases from J, with 11 bases between. The CDR3 loop reads CATSDGGGRETQYF. The CDR3 bases are TGTGCCACCAGTGATGGGGGGGGCAGAGAGACCCAGTACTTC.

V usage is TRBV2 and J usage is TRBJ2-5; no firm D call. Trimming cost V 6 bases and J 1 base, with 12 bases left between them. The CDR3 contains 14 residues. The V gene's germline CDR1 is SNHLY and CDR2 FYNNEI. The CDR3: CASRSVVPQETQYF. Here the CDR3 DNA reads TGTGCCAGCAGGAGTGTAGTGCCCCAAGAGACCCAGTACTTC.

V gene TRBV4-2 combines with J gene TRBJ2-1; 9 bases fit TRBD1. CDR1 LGHNA and CDR2 YNFKEQ come from the germline V gene. V dropped 2 bases and J dropped 5; count of bases not matched to a gene: 13. The CDR3 is 18 amino acids. The CDR3 nucleotides read TGTGCCAGCAGCCAATCTGGAACAAACAGGGGGCTCCACAATGAGCAGTTCTTC. Amino acids: CASSQSGTNRGLHNEQFF.

The rearrangement joins TRBV7-2 to TRBJ2-7; 9 bases agree with TRBD2. The germline V gene encodes CDR1 SGHTA and CDR2 FQGNSA. The CDR3 totals 15 residues. V dropped 7 bases and J dropped 1; count of bases not matched to a gene: 8. The CDR3 DNA reads TGTGCCAGCACCCCGGGGCTAGCGGGATCCTACGAGCAGTACTTC. Residues: CASTPGLAGSYEQYF. Based on the CDR3 plus reference TRBV7-2 and TRBJ2-7, the full variable domain is GAGVSQSPSNKVTEKGKDVELRCDPISGHTALYWYRQSLGQGLEFLIYFQGNSAPDKSGLPSDRFSAERTGGSVSTLTIQRTQQEDSAVYLCASTPGLAGSYEQYFGPGTRLTVT.

This rearrangement joins TRBV7-3 to TRBJ2-2; D gene uncertain. V was pared by 2 bases and J by 5 bases, with 3 bases between. The germline CDR1 and CDR2 sequences are SGHTA and FQGTGA. The CDR3 extends over 12 amino acids. The CDR3 bases are TGTGCCAGCAGCTTACTTACCGGGGAGCTGTTTTTT. Protein: CASSLLTGELFF.

The chain employs TRBV5-6 and TRBJ2-7; 8 nucleotides align to TRBD1. The V and J ends lost 2 bases and 6 bases, in that order; junction bases with no gene match: 4. The CDR3 runs 13 residues. Germline V CDR1 and CDR2: SGHDT, YYEEEE. The CDR3 reads CASSLGQGSEQYF. The CDR3 DNA reads TGTGCCAGCAGCTTAGGACAGGGTTCCGAGCAGTACTTC. Full variable domain (rest looked up from reference TRBV5-6 and TRBJ2-7): DAGVTQSPTHLIKTRGQQVTLRCSPKSGHDTVSWYQQALGQGPQFIFQYYEEEERQRGNFPDRFSGHQFPNYSSELNVNALLLGDSALYLCASSLGQGSEQYFGPGTRLTVT.

CDR3 nucleotide sequence: TGTGCCAGCAGCCATTTTAGTCGGGGTAGCGGAAGGACCGGGGAGCTGTTTTTT. Protein: CASSHFSRGSGRTGELFF. The J gene is TRBJ2-2, the V gene TRBV3-1 (or the pseudogene TRBV3-2), with D possibly TRBD2 on 6 matching bases. CDR3 length: 18 residues. Germline CDR1 and CDR2: LGHDT and YNNKEL (reference sequence). V lost 3 bases to trimming and J lost 5 bases, with 22 bases between them.

The V call is TRBV10-3, the J call TRBJ2-5, with a possible D match to TRBD1 (5 bases). CDR3 length: 14 residues. Germline V gene sequence: CDR1 ENHRY, CDR2 SYGVKD. Trimming took 0 bases from V and 6 from J, leaving 11 bases between them. The CDR3 region is CAISESDSLKTQYF. CDR3 sequence (DNA): TGTGCCATCAGTGAGTCCGACAGTTTGAAGACCCAGTACTTC.

This clone came up a few times. The V gene is TRBV12-5, the J gene TRBJ1-3; 8 bases are shared with TRBD1. CDR1 is LGHNT and CDR2 is FRNRAP in the germline V gene. V trimming: 4 bases; J trimming: 4 bases; junction bases outside the gene matches: 3. This CDR3 has 14 amino acids. The CDR3 loop is CASGWTGPGNTIYF. The CDR3 nucleotides are TGTGCTAGTGGTTGGACAGGGCCAGGAAACACCATATATTTT.

The CDR3 coding sequence is TGTGCCAGCAGCTTAGATCGCGGAACCCTTAATTCACCCCTCCACTTT. It yields the protein CASSLDRGTLNSPLHF. The V gene is TRBV11-2, the J gene TRBJ1-6; D uncertain. The CDR3 length is 16 residues. Deletions cut 0 bases from V and 6 bases from J, with 12 bases between. Germline V gives CDR1 SGHAT, CDR2 FQNNGV.

This clone appeared a single time. The chain employs TRBV20-1 and TRBJ2-5; TRBD1 aligns across 7 bases. The CDR3 consists of 13 residues. With V trimmed by 3 bases and J by 5 bases, 6 bases remained unmatched. CDR1 and CDR2 (germline): DFQATT, SNEGSKA (reference sequence). The CDR3 reads CSASRQGEETQYF. The CDR3, as DNA: TGCAGTGCTAGTAGGCAGGGGGAGGAGACCCAGTACTTC.

By share, this clone counts as medium-sized. The CDR3: CASSLTTLAGGNTGELFF. CDR3 DNA sequence: TGTGCCAGCAGCTTAACGACTCTAGCGGGAGGAAACACCGGGGAGCTGTTTTTT. This chain uses TRBV7-3 with TRBJ2-2; TRBD2 agrees at 11 bases. The CDR3 contains 18 residues. The V and J ends lost 0 bases and 2 bases, in that order; junction bases with no gene match: 5. Germline V CDR1 and CDR2: SGHTA, FQGTGA.

V is TRBV23-1 and J is TRBJ1-2; no reliable D call. TRBV23-1 is classed as an ORF, of uncertain function. The CDR3 covers 13 residues. The V and J ends lost 0 bases and 7 bases respectively, with 9 bases between them. As DNA, the CDR3 is TGCGCCAGCAGTCAATCACCCTCCAGTGGCTACACCTTC. It is translated as CASSQSPSSGYTF.

The rearrangement links TRBV4-1 to TRBJ2-3, with TRBD1 matching 10 bases. The CDR3 contains 16 residues. Germline V gene lookup returns CDR1 MGHRA and CDR2 YSYEKL. The V gene end was trimmed by 0 bases and the J gene end by 3 bases; junction bases not matched to a gene: 3. The CDR3 region is CASSQEDRGRTDTQYF. DNA for the CDR3: TGCGCCAGCAGCCAAGAAGACAGGGGGCGTACAGATACGCAGTATTTT.